A single sample gave rise to the 27 T cell receptor beta chains below, sequenced in a study of blood T cell repertoires in COVID-19. The assay was immunoSEQ multiplex PCR, and TCRdb's table has in-frame clones only and misses some. The table records approximately 77,000 clones, about 82% of them present only once. Sequenced sample: peripheral blood. The source is a man aged 50-60 years with COVID-19, enrolled during active disease.

This clone was recorded once. The chain links TRBV9 to TRBJ1-4, with D maybe TRBD1 (5 bases). The germline CDR1 and CDR2 sequences are SGDLS and YYNGEE. CDR3 length equals 14 residues. V dropped 3 bases and J dropped 5 bases, with 11 bases sitting between them. The CDR3 loop is CASSGDLENEKLFF. CDR3 nucleotide sequence: TGTGCCAGCAGCGGGGACTTGGAAAATGAAAAACTGTTTTTT.

The chain joins TRBV19 to TRBJ1-2; perhaps TRBD1 as D (6 bases). The ends were cut back, 7 bases at V and 8 bases at J, with 23 bases in the middle. The V gene's germline CDR1 is LNHDA and CDR2 SQIVND (reference sequence). The length of the CDR3 is 15 residues. CDR3 DNA: TGTGCCAGTACGTTCGTCCCCGGGACATTGGGGGGCTACACCTTC. The encoded protein is CASTFVPGTLGGYTF.

The rearrangement links TRBV6-6 to TRBJ1-1; weak D call: TRBD1 (6 bases). CDR1 and CDR2 (germline): MNHNY, SVGAGI (reference sequence). CDR3 length: 14 residues. The ends were cut back, 7 bases at V and 1 base at J, with 13 bases in the middle. The CDR3 bases are TGTGCCAGCAATCCGACAGGACCGAACACTGAAGCTTTCTTT. Translating it yields CASNPTGPNTEAFF.

This clone appeared a single time. The chain recombines TRBV5-5 with TRBJ1-6, with D perhaps TRBD1 (6 bases). The CDR3 is 14 residues long. Trimming left V 4 bases short and J 6 bases short, with 11 bases between. Per the germline V gene, CDR1 is SGHKS and CDR2 is YYEKEE (reference sequence). The CDR3: CASSPTGRNSPLHF. The DNA of the CDR3 is TGTGCCAGCAGCCCAACAGGGCGTAATTCACCCCTCCACTTT.

This clone has only a few counts. This rearrangement joins TRBV5-1 to TRBJ2-7; 9 bases are a match to TRBD2. Trimming took 7 bases from V and 6 from J; bases not matched to a gene: 11. CDR3 length equals 14 residues. The germline CDR1 and CDR2 sequences are SGHRS and YFSETQ. In DNA, the CDR3 is TGCGCCAGCTACGGGGGCGGGAGGGCCACCGAGCAGTACTTC. This encodes CASYGGGRATEQYF.

The chain uses TRBV2 and TRBJ2-1; 9 bases fit TRBD2. The germline V gene has CDR1 SNHLY and CDR2 FYNNEI. The CDR3 runs to 15 residues. J was trimmed by 1 base and V by 6 bases; bases with no gene match: 4. CDR3 nucleotides: TGTGCCAGCAGGGATACTAGCGGGTCCTACAATGAGCAGTTCTTC. Its translation is CASRDTSGSYNEQFF.

CDR3 region: CASSQGGGRILRLSTDTQYF. The CDR3 nucleotides are TGTGCCAGCAGCCAAGGGGGCGGGAGAATTTTGCGTCTTAGCACAGATACGCAGTATTTT. The chain employs TRBV3-1 (or the pseudogene TRBV3-2) and TRBJ2-3, with TRBD2 matching over 7 bases. The CDR3 runs 20 residues. Trimming cost V 1 base and J 0 bases; bases outside gene matches: 16. Germline V lookup: CDR1 LGHDT, CDR2 YNNKEL (reference sequence).

The chain combines TRBV5-6 with TRBJ1-2; 8 nucleotides match TRBD1. CDR3 length: 13 residues. CDR1 is SGHDT and CDR2 is YYEEEE in the germline V gene. V trimming: 0 bases; J trimming: 7 bases; junction bases outside the gene matches: 2. Written as DNA, the CDR3 is TGTGCCAGCAGCTTGGAAGACAGGGGTGGCTACACCTTC. It translates to CASSLEDRGGYTF.

The chain has TRBV28 and TRBJ1-2, with TRBD1 matching 10 bases. Germline CDR1 reads MDHEN; CDR2 reads SYDVKM. J gave up 5 bases and V 6 bases, and 3 bases lay outside the gene matches. The CDR3 contains 13 residues. The CDR3 coding sequence is TGTGCCAGCAGGACAGGGGGCGCGTATGGCTACACCTTC. This encodes CASRTGGAYGYTF.

This clone was seen a single time. The chain combines TRBV2 with TRBJ1-4; D uncertain. This CDR3 has 15 amino acids. Trimming took 2 bases from V and 8 from J, leaving 15 bases between them. Germline CDR1 is SNHLY and CDR2 is FYNNEI. The CDR3 nucleotides read TGTGCCAGCAGTGAAATTTCTACCGGTCGAGAAAAACTGTTTTTT. Translating gives CASSEISTGREKLFF.

V is TRBV12-3 or TRBV12-4 and J is TRBJ1-1, with D possibly being TRBD1 (5 bases). The V gene lost 7 bases and the J gene lost 5 bases, with 14 bases spanning the gap. This CDR3 is built from 13 residues. The CDR3 DNA reads as TGTGCCAGCACCTGGGGCACCGGGACTGAAGCTTTCTTT. It encodes CASTWGTGTEAFF.

The chain joins TRBV6-2 or TRBV6-3 to TRBJ2-3; 10 bases agree with TRBD1. The CDR3 sequence is 17 residues long. Germline CDR1 is MNHEY and CDR2 is SVGEGT. V trimming: 5 bases; J trimming: 4 bases; junction bases outside the gene matches: 12. The CDR3 coding sequence is TGTGCCAGCAGTGACTTACCGGGACAGGGGTTCCCAGATACGCAGTATTTT. Amino acids: CASSDLPGQGFPDTQYF.

The chain couples TRBV6-2 or TRBV6-3 to TRBJ2-7; D is perhaps TRBD1 (7 bases). Germline CDR1 and CDR2: MNHEY and SVGEGT. V gave up 1 base and J gave up 9 bases, with 13 bases separating them. The CDR3 runs 13 residues. The CDR3 is CASSYFDREAQYF. Here the CDR3 DNA reads TGTGCCAGCAGTTACTTCGACAGGGAGGCGCAGTACTTC.

This rearrangement joins TRBV18 to TRBJ2-5; 9 positions match TRBD1. Germline V gene sequence: CDR1 KGHSH, CDR2 LQKENI. V lost 6 bases and J lost 7; bases outside the gene matches: 9. This CDR3 region has 14 residues. In nucleotides, the CDR3 is TGTGCCAGCTCGACGGGACAGGGCGGGCGGACCCAGTACTTC. Amino acids: CASSTGQGGRTQYF.

The V and J genes are TRBV2 and TRBJ1-1; D not certain. The germline CDR1 and CDR2 sequences are SNHLY and FYNNEI. The CDR3 consists of 13 residues. V was clipped by 8 bases and J by 1 base, with 11 bases between them. The CDR3 nucleotides read TGTGCCAGCGACGAAGACAAGAACACTGAAGCTTTCTTT. Protein sequence: CASDEDKNTEAFF. The full variable domain, completed using reference TRBV2 and TRBJ1-1, is EPEVTQTPSHQVTQMGQEVILRCVPISNHLYFYWYRQILGQKVEFLVSFYNNEISEKSEIFDDQFSVERPDGSNFTLKIRSTKLEDSAMYFCASDEDKNTEAFFGQGTRLTVV.

The chain combines TRBV9 with TRBJ2-6, with TRBD2 as a possible D gene (5 bases). Germline CDR1 reads SGDLS; CDR2 reads YYNGEE. V was pared by 4 bases and J by 0 bases, with 14 bases between. The CDR3 runs 17 residues. CDR3 residues: CASSPYEGGSGANVLTF. In DNA, the CDR3 is TGTGCCAGCAGCCCCTATGAGGGCGGCTCTGGGGCCAACGTCCTGACTTTC.

The rearrangement uses TRBV5-6 and TRBJ2-1; the match to TRBD1 covers 8 bases. CDR3 length: 14 residues. With V trimmed by 3 bases and J by 10 bases, 9 bases remained unmatched. Germline assignment: CDR1 SGHDT and CDR2 YYEEEE. CDR3 in DNA: TGTGCCAGCAGCTACAGAAGGACAGGGATGGAGCAGTTCTTC. Residues: CASSYRRTGMEQFF. The full variable domain, rest sourced from reference TRBV5-6 and TRBJ2-1, is DAGVTQSPTHLIKTRGQQVTLRCSPKSGHDTVSWYQQALGQGPQFIFQYYEEEERQRGNFPDRFSGHQFPNYSSELNVNALLLGDSALYLCASSYRRTGMEQFFGPGTRLTVL.

The rearrangement joins TRBV28 to TRBJ2-7, with TRBD1 matching over 7 bases. The germline V gene has CDR1 MDHEN and CDR2 SYDVKM. The CDR3 consists of 13 residues. V gave up 5 bases and J gave up 3 bases; unmatched junction bases: 4. CDR3 in amino acids: CASSPGTDYEQYF. The CDR3 DNA follows: TGTGCCAGCAGTCCCGGGACAGACTACGAGCAGTACTTC.

Only a few counts were recorded for this clone. J is TRBJ1-5 and V is TRBV28; unclear D gene. The CDR3 is 13 amino acids. V was trimmed by 7 bases and J by 0 bases, leaving 7 bases between them. Germline V gene lookup returns CDR1 MDHEN and CDR2 SYDVKM. CDR3 nucleotides: TGTGCCAGCACCCTCGTTAGCAATCAGCCCCAGCATTTT. Translation gives CASTLVSNQPQHF.

The chain combines TRBV5-1 with TRBJ1-3, with D tentatively TRBD1 (6 bases). CDR3 size: 12 residues. V dropped 5 bases and J dropped 8 bases, with 11 bases sitting between them. Germline V CDR1 and CDR2: SGHRS, YFSETQ. In nucleotides, the CDR3 is TGCGCCAGCAGTAACAGGGCGGACACCATATATTTT. Its protein product is CASSNRADTIYF.

V and J are TRBV14 and TRBJ1-3; no reliable D call. Germline CDR1 and CDR2: SGHDN and FVKESK. The CDR3 sequence is 15 residues long. V was trimmed by 0 bases and J by 2 bases, leaving 8 bases between them. The CDR3 protein is CASSQEEITGNTIYF. The CDR3 region has the DNA TGTGCCAGCAGCCAAGAGGAGATAACTGGAAACACCATATATTTT.

The chain is built from TRBV19 and TRBJ2-3, with D maybe TRBD2 (6 bases). The CDR3 spans 15 residues. Per germline, CDR1 LNHDA and CDR2 SQIVND (reference sequence). V was trimmed by 7 bases and J by 1 base, leaving 15 bases between them. The CDR3 region has the DNA TGTGCCAGTATGCCCGGAGGGCAGCGCACAGATACGCAGTATTTT. Its translation is CASMPGGQRTDTQYF.

The rearrangement links TRBV7-8 to TRBJ1-5; 8 nucleotides align to TRBD1. V was clipped by 3 bases and J by 1 base; unmatched bases: 8. This CDR3 comprises 17 residues. Germline V gene lookup returns CDR1 SGHVS and CDR2 FQNEAQ. The CDR3 DNA reads as TGTGCCAGCAGCTTGGTACCTTGGACAGGGAGCAATCAGCCCCAGCATTTT. Its translation: CASSLVPWTGSNQPQHF.

V and J are TRBV7-2 and TRBJ1-6; 10 bases map to TRBD1. With V trimmed by 5 bases and J by 9 bases, 7 bases remained unmatched. The CDR3 spans 15 residues. Germline V CDR1 and CDR2: SGHTA, FQGNSA. The CDR3 here is CASSMRTGGVSPLHF. The CDR3, as DNA: TGTGCCAGCAGCATGCGGACAGGGGGAGTTTCACCCCTCCACTTT.

The chain combines TRBV25-1 with TRBJ1-4; D ambiguous. The CDR3 is 15 residues long. CDR1 and CDR2 (germline): MGHDK, SYGVNS. V was cut by 6 bases and J by 8 bases, with 19 bases left in between. Written as DNA, the CDR3 is TGTGCCAGCAGCCCCTCTACCTGGGCAGAAGAAAAACTGTTTTTT. Residues: CASSPSTWAEEKLFF.

V gene TRBV29-1 combines with J gene TRBJ2-1, with unresolved D. Trimming stripped 4 bases from V and 4 bases from J, with 8 bases between. In germline, CDR1 is SQVTM, CDR2 ANQGSEA. The CDR3 is made up of 12 amino acids. CDR3 amino acids: CSVGRSYNEQFF. The CDR3 nucleotides read TGCAGCGTTGGACGGAGTTACAATGAGCAGTTCTTC.

The V call is TRBV19, the J call TRBJ2-3, with a tentative D call TRBD2 (5 bases). The CDR3 covers 14 residues. Trimming took off 6 bases at V and 2 bases at J, with 12 bases between the two ends. The germline V gene has CDR1 LNHDA and CDR2 SQIVND (reference sequence). The CDR3 loop reads CASSFSGDTDTQYF. CDR3 coding DNA: TGTGCCAGTAGCTTCTCCGGGGACACAGATACGCAGTATTTT.